Shown below are 20 T cell receptor beta chains from a single sample sequenced in a study of read filtering for tumor transcriptome and immune sequencing. This library used around 400 ng RNA and molecular barcoded adaptors spanning alpha/delta and beta/gamma chains. MiXCR, run by TCRdb on the reads, gives a single entry per CDR3 protein. Of about 63,000 distinct CDR3 sequences listed, approximately 15% are singletons. Sample: a population of CD138-negative cells sorted from bone marrow. Receptor source: a donor at least 40 years old with multiple myeloma.

This clonotype occurred once. This chain links TRBV7-2 with TRBJ2-1; TRBD2 agrees at 8 bases. In germline, CDR1 is SGHTA, CDR2 FQGNSA. The trim removed 5 bases at V and 1 base at J, leaving 22 bases unmatched. The CDR3 is made up of 21 amino acids. The CDR3 protein is CASSRRKGRAGALRSYNEQFF. The CDR3 DNA follows: TGTGCCAGCAGCCGCCGGAAGGGACGAGCGGGAGCGTTAAGGTCCTACAATGAGCAGTTCTTC.

There are a few counts of this clonotype. The chain has TRBV12-3 or TRBV12-4 and TRBJ2-2, with D perhaps TRBD1 or TRBD2 (6 bases each). The CDR3 consists of 13 residues. Trimming left V 7 bases short and J 5 bases short, with 11 bases between. The CDR3 bases are TGTGCCAGCAAGGGGGGCGGGACCGGGGAGCTGTTTTTT. Its translation is CASKGGGTGELFF.

This clonotype was counted many times. CDR3 sequence reads: CAINVGGVPGANVLTF. As DNA, the CDR3 is TGTGCCATCAATGTTGGGGGAGTCCCTGGGGCCAACGTCCTGACTTTC. J is TRBJ2-6 and V is TRBV10-3; D may match TRBD1 or TRBD2 (5 bases each). Germline CDR1 reads ENHRY; CDR2 reads SYGVKD. This CDR3 is 16 amino acids long. The germline V and J ends were trimmed by 7 bases and 2 bases, with 15 bases remaining between them.

This clonotype was counted at least ten times. The chain joins TRBV5-6 to TRBJ2-7; 8 bases fit TRBD1. The CDR3 runs 15 residues. Germline CDR1 is SGHDT and CDR2 is YYEEEE. The V segment lost 1 base and the J segment 7 bases; nucleotides outside the gene matches: 10. The CDR3 DNA sequence: TGTGCCAGCAGCTTGTTTGGACAGGGAGTTTGGGAGCAGTACTTC. Translation: CASSLFGQGVWEQYF. The variable domain in full, with the rest retrieved from reference TRBV5-6 and TRBJ2-7, is DAGVTQSPTHLIKTRGQQVTLRCSPKSGHDTVSWYQQALGQGPQFIFQYYEEEERQRGNFPDRFSGHQFPNYSSELNVNALLLGDSALYLCASSLFGQGVWEQYFGPGTRLTVT.

CDR3 loop: CSVEGGNTGELFF. The CDR3 DNA reads as TGCAGCGTTGAAGGGGGGAACACCGGGGAGCTGTTTTTT. J is TRBJ2-2 and V is TRBV29-1; D is unresolved. Trimming removed 1 base at V and 1 base at J, with 4 bases between. The CDR3 spans 13 residues. Germline V gives CDR1 SQVTM, CDR2 ANQGSEA.

There are many counts of this clonotype. V usage is TRBV19 and J usage is TRBJ1-2, with D possibly being TRBD1 (5 bases). Per germline, CDR1 LNHDA and CDR2 SQIVND (reference sequence). Trimming pared 4 bases from V and 4 bases from J, leaving 13 bases between. The CDR3 is made up of 14 amino acids. The CDR3 sequence is CASSNPGPAYGYTF. In nucleotides, the CDR3 is TGTGCCAGTAGTAATCCGGGACCTGCCTATGGCTACACCTTC.

This clonotype was seen ten or more times. V gene TRBV27 combines with J gene TRBJ2-1; no clear D gene. The CDR3 loop spans 11 amino acids. Germline CDR1 reads MNHEY; CDR2 reads SMNVEV (reference sequence). V lost 6 bases to trimming and J lost 5 bases, with 5 bases between them. Here the CDR3 DNA reads TGTGCCAGCAGCCTTAACAATGAGCAGTTCTTC. It translates to CASSLNNEQFF.

With respect to this clonotype: Possible read error: a much larger clone is one base away. The chain is built from TRBV14 and TRBJ2-7; D is perhaps TRBD1 (5 bases). Trimming took off 1 base at V and 12 bases at J, with 16 bases between the two ends. This CDR3 is built from 13 residues. Germline V gives CDR1 SGHDN, CDR2 FVKESK. The CDR3 DNA is TGTGCCAGCAGCCAAGCAGCAGGGTCAGGATGGTACTTC. It is translated as CASSQAAGSGWYF.

This clonotype was picked up many times. The V call is TRBV7-9, the J call TRBJ1-1, with D uncertain. CDR1 is SEHNR and CDR2 is FQNEAQ in the germline V gene (reference sequence). Deletions cut 0 bases from V and 11 bases from J, with 13 bases between. The CDR3 covers 13 residues. CDR3 bases: TGTGCCAGCAGCTTAGCGGGAAAGGTTTCGGCTTTCTTT. Amino acid sequence: CASSLAGKVSAFF.

As to this clonotype: A much larger clonotype is one base distant, so this may be a read error. The CDR3 coding sequence is TGTGCCAGCAGTTACTTATCCGGATACAAGCAGTACTTC. It is translated as CASSYLSGYKQYF. This rearrangement joins TRBV6-6 to TRBJ2-7; D not certain. The CDR3 has 13 amino acids. V lost 1 base, J lost 8 bases, and 12 bases lay in between. Germline V CDR1 and CDR2: MNHNY, SVGAGI (reference sequence).

This clonotype was picked up many times. The V gene is TRBV20-1, the J gene TRBJ2-7; no definite D call. CDR3 size: 11 residues. Germline V gene sequence: CDR1 DFQATT, CDR2 SNEGSKA (reference sequence). V was shortened by 5 bases and J by 0 bases, with 5 bases between the two germline ends. As DNA, the CDR3 is TGCAGTGCTTTGAGCTCCTACGAGCAGTACTTC. It is translated as CSALSSYEQYF.

This clonotype was observed at least ten times. The rearrangement joins TRBV28 to TRBJ1-2, with 8 bases lining up with TRBD1. Per germline, CDR1 MDHEN and CDR2 SYDVKM. This CDR3 is 14 amino acids long. Trimming took 8 bases from V and 7 from J; bases not matched to a gene: 12. The CDR3 sequence: CASCPGQEASGYTF. Here the CDR3 DNA reads TGTGCCAGCTGCCCGGGACAGGAGGCCTCTGGCTACACCTTC.

This clonotype was recorded many times. The DNA for the CDR3 is TGTGCCAGCAGCTCGTGGACTTTTACCTCCTACGAGCAGTACTTC. This codes for CASSSWTFTSYEQYF. The J gene is TRBJ2-7, the V gene TRBV7-2; D perhaps matches TRBD2 (5 bases). CDR3 size: 15 residues. V was clipped by 4 bases and J by 0 bases, with 13 bases between them. Germline V gene data show CDR1 as SGHTA and CDR2 as FQGNSA.

This clonotype was recorded at least ten times. The rearrangement joins TRBV10-3 to TRBJ2-3; 7 positions agree with TRBD2. V lost 7 bases, J lost 5 bases, and 0 bases stayed unmatched. CDR1 is ENHRY, CDR2 SYGVKD, per germline. CDR3 length: 11 residues. CDR3 coding DNA: TGTGCCATCACGGGGGGAGATACGCAGTATTTT. Protein: CAITGGDTQYF.

The CDR3 nucleotides are TGTGCCAGCAGCCAAGATGGAACTAGCGATTACAATGAGCAGTTCTTC. Encoded protein: CASSQDGTSDYNEQFF. V is TRBV3-1 and J is TRBJ2-1; TRBD2 matches at 7 bases. Germline assignment: CDR1 LGHDT and CDR2 YNNKEL (reference sequence). The length of the CDR3 is 16 residues. V trimming: 0 bases; J trimming: 4 bases; junction bases outside the gene matches: 6.

Turning to this clonotype: This clone may be a read error of a much larger clone one base away. The chain combines TRBV12-3 or TRBV12-4 with TRBJ1-4; no definite D call. CDR3 length: 15 residues. CDR3 in DNA: TGTGCCAGCAGTCCTACTAGGGCCCGTAATGAAAAACTGTCTTTT. It encodes CASSPTRARNEKLSF.

This clonotype was counted many times. The V and J genes are TRBV29-1 and TRBJ2-5; TRBD1 is a possible D gene (6 bases). Germline loops: CDR1 SQVTM, CDR2 ANQGSEA. The V and J ends lost 5 bases and 4 bases respectively, with 17 bases between them. This CDR3 contains 14 residues. This chain's CDR3 is CSVLPRDTPETQYF. In DNA form, the CDR3 reads TGCAGCGTTCTTCCCCGGGACACCCCAGAGACCCAGTACTTC.

There are many counts of this clonotype. The CDR3 coding sequence is TGCAGCGTGCGATTGGACCGTTACGAGCAGTACTTC. Translated: CSVRLDRYEQYF. The chain uses TRBV29-1 and TRBJ2-7; unclear D gene. V lost 6 bases and J lost 4, with 13 bases in between. Germline V gives CDR1 SQVTM, CDR2 ANQGSEA. There are 12 residues in the CDR3.

This clonotype has ten or more counts. The chain carries TRBV20-1 and TRBJ1-5; no definite D call. Per the germline V gene, CDR1 is DFQATT and CDR2 is SNEGSKA (reference sequence). Trimming left V 1 base short and J 3 bases short, with 4 bases between. This CDR3 has 12 residues. The CDR3 here is CSARVVNQPQHF. The CDR3 DNA sequence: TGCAGTGCTAGAGTCGTCAATCAGCCCCAGCATTTT.

This clonotype was picked up many times. The chain uses TRBV7-9 and TRBJ1-1, with D perhaps matching TRBD1 (6 bases). The CDR3 runs 16 residues. The germline CDR1 and CDR2 sequences are SEHNR and FQNEAQ (reference sequence). V dropped 5 bases and J dropped 5 bases, with 21 bases sitting between them. Here the CDR3 reads CASSLGGARSVTEAFF. The DNA for the CDR3 is TGTGCCAGCAGCCTAGGGGGGGCTCGGAGTGTAACTGAAGCTTTCTTT. Full variable domain (missing parts from reference TRBV7-9 and TRBJ1-1): DTGVSQNPRHKITKRGQNVTFRCDPISEHNRLYWYRQTLGQGPEFLTYFQNEAQLEKSRLLSDRFSAERPKGSFSTLEIQRTEQGDSAMYLCASSLGGARSVTEAFFGQGTRLTVV.